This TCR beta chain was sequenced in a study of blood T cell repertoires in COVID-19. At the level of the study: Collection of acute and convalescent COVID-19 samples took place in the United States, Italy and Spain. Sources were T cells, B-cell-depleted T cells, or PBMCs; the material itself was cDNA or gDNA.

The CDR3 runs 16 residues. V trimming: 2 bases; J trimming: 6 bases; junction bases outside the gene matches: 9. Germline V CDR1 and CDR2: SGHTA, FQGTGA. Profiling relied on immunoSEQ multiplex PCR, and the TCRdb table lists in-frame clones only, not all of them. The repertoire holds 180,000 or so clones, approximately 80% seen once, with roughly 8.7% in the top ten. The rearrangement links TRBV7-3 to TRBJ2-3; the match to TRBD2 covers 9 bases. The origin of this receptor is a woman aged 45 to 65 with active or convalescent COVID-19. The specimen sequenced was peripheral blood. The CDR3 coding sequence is TGTGCCAGCAGCTTAGGAGTAGCGGGAGTGGCCGATACGCAGTATTTT. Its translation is CASSLGVAGVADTQYF.